This entry lists 10 T cell receptor beta chains sequenced from one sample in a study of blood T cell repertoires in COVID-19. The assay was immunoSEQ multiplex PCR, and TCRdb's table has in-frame clones only and misses some. The sample contains some 120,000 clones, around nine tenths of which appear only once. Source material: peripheral blood. Receptors were obtained from a woman older than 75 with acute or convalescent COVID-19.

The chain employs TRBV6-2 or TRBV6-3 and TRBJ2-5; 8 positions match TRBD1. The CDR3 totals 17 residues. The V gene's germline CDR1 is MNHEY and CDR2 SVGEGT. V shed 5 bases, J shed 4 bases, and the junction held 15 bases outside the gene matches. CDR3 sequence: CASSGSFRGLSGETQYF. DNA of the CDR3: TGTGCCAGCAGTGGGTCTTTCAGGGGGCTATCGGGAGAGACCCAGTACTTC.

The chain has TRBV9 and TRBJ2-5; TRBD2 is a possible D gene (6 bases). V lost 4 bases and J 2 bases, leaving 15 bases between the germline ends. Germline values: CDR1 SGDLS, CDR2 YYNGEE. The CDR3 totals 15 residues. CDR3 DNA: TGTGCCAGCAGCCCCGTCGGAGGGCCTCAAGAGACCCAGTACTTC. Protein: CASSPVGGPQETQYF.

This chain connects TRBV6-5 to TRBJ1-1; D is undetermined. CDR1 and CDR2 from the germline V gene are MNHEY and SVGAGI. The CDR3 is 12 residues long. V lost 7 bases and J 4 bases, leaving 10 bases between the germline ends. Written as DNA, the CDR3 is TGTGCCAGCACGGCTCGCGGCACTGAAGCTTTCTTT. Amino acids: CASTARGTEAFF.

This clone was recorded only once. CDR3 amino acids: CASSPGLYANTGELFF. DNA of the CDR3: TGTGCCAGCAGCCCGGGACTCTACGCGAACACCGGGGAGCTGTTTTTT. The chain couples TRBV5-4 to TRBJ2-2, with D tentatively TRBD2 (6 bases). CDR1 is SGHNT, CDR2 YYREEE, per germline (reference sequence). V lost 4 bases and J 0 bases, leaving 13 bases between the germline ends. The CDR3 contains 16 residues.

The rearrangement links TRBV5-1 to TRBJ2-2, with 7 nucleotides matching TRBD1. Germline CDR1 SGHRS, CDR2 YFSETQ. V lost 4 bases and J lost 6; bases outside the gene matches: 9. The CDR3 contains 15 residues. CDR3 amino acids: CASSQRQGVAGELFF. CDR3 DNA: TGCGCCAGCAGCCAGCGACAGGGTGTCGCCGGGGAGCTGTTTTTT.

This clone was detected only a few times. This chain joins TRBV19 and TRBJ1-5, with D possibly being TRBD1 (6 bases). V lost 7 bases, J lost 5 bases, and 15 bases lay in between. Germline values: CDR1 LNHDA, CDR2 SQIVND (reference sequence). The CDR3 runs 14 residues. The CDR3 sequence: CASMEGGRDQPQHF. The CDR3 DNA sequence: TGTGCCAGTATGGAAGGGGGTCGTGATCAGCCCCAGCATTTT.

The chain uses TRBV20-1 and TRBJ2-3; a weak D match, TRBD2 (6 bases). The CDR3 extends over 16 amino acids. CDR1 and CDR2 from the germline V gene are DFQATT and SNEGSKA (reference sequence). The V gene lost 3 bases and the J gene lost 7 bases, with 23 bases spanning the gap. CDR3 sequence reads: CSASSGVGGLINTQYF. The CDR3 nucleotides read TGCAGTGCTAGTTCCGGGGTGGGGGGACTTATAAATACGCAGTATTTT.

The DNA for the CDR3 is TGTGCCACAGGGACAGGGGGTGTTCAGCCCCAGCATTTT. Protein sequence: CATGTGGVQPQHF. The rearrangement links TRBV15 to TRBJ1-5; TRBD1 matches 11 bases. Germline V CDR1 and CDR2: LNHNV, YYDKDF (reference sequence). The CDR3 is 13 amino acids. Trimming took 9 bases from V and 6 from J; bases not matched to a gene: 4.

The rearrangement joins TRBV5-1 to TRBJ2-3, with 11 bases fitting TRBD2. Germline V lookup: CDR1 SGHRS, CDR2 YFSETQ. CDR3 length: 16 amino acids. Germline trimming cut 3 bases from V and 1 base from J; bases unmatched to any gene: 4. CDR3 loop: CASSSGTSGRTDTQYF. The CDR3 nucleotides read TGCGCCAGCAGCTCGGGGACTAGCGGCCGCACAGATACGCAGTATTTT.

V gene TRBV7-2 combines with J gene TRBJ2-7; TRBD1 aligns across 11 bases. With V trimmed by 0 bases and J by 6 bases, 7 bases remained unmatched. Germline V gives CDR1 SGHTA, CDR2 FQGNSA. The CDR3 sequence is 16 residues long. Here the CDR3 reads CASSLAGQGARGEQYF. In DNA form, the CDR3 reads TGTGCCAGCAGCTTAGCAGGACAGGGGGCGAGGGGCGAGCAGTACTTC.